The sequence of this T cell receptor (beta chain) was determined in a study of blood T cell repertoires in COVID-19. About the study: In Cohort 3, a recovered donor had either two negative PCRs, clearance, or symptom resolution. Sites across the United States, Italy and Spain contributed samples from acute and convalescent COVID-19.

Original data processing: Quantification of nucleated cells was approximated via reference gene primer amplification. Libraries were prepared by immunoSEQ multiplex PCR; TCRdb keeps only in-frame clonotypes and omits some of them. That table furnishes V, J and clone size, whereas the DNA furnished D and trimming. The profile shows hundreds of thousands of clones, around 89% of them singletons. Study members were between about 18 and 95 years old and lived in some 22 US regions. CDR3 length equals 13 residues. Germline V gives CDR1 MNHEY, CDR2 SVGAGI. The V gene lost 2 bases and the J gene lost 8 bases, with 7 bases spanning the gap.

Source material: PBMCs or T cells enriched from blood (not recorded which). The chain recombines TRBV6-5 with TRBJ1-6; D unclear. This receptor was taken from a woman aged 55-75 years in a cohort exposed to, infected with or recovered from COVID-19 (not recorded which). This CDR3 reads CASSYEAHSPLHF. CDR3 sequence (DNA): TGTGCCAGCAGTTACGAGGCCCATTCACCCCTCCACTTT.